This TCR beta chain comes out of a study of blood T cell repertoires in COVID-19. Assay: immunoSEQ multiplex PCR; the TCRdb copy retains only in-frame clones and omits some. The sample shows 130,000 to 150,000 clones, 80% of them seen only once. The CDR3 length is 14 residues. Germline values: CDR1 GTSNPN, CDR2 SVGIG (reference sequence). Between the trimmed V and J ends, which lost 4 bases and 9 bases, there was a span of 22 bases. The origin of this receptor is a man in his 60s with active or convalescent COVID-19. The genes are TRBV30 and TRBJ2-7; possibly TRBD1 for D (6 bases). Sequenced input: peripheral blood. CDR3 loop: CAWIGTSNKGVQYF. CDR3 DNA sequence: TGTGCCTGGATTGGGACATCGAACAAGGGGGTGCAGTACTTC.